Listed below are T cell receptor beta chains from one sample, sequenced in a study of human T cells and chemical hapten exposure. In TCRdb, the RACE reads were re-called with MiXCR into one record per CDR3 protein. The table includes 100,000 to 150,000 distinct CDR3 sequences, approximately 13% detected once. The input for sequencing was whole blood, taken in connection with sensitization to the hapten diphenylcyclopropenone (DPC). All receptors derive from a woman aged 18-29 years with alopecia areata. Some clones in this sample may be carry-over from other donors' samples. Both conserved end residues are part of each CDR3. A D gene is named only where the DNA matches it firmly. The size of a clone is reported for some rows only, either as once, few or many, or as a class for expanded clones.

clone size,CDR3 length,V gene,D gene,J gene,CDR3 protein,CDR3 DNA
NA,18,TRBV7-8,TRBD2,TRBJ2-3,CASSLPGTSGGAADTQYF,TGTGCCAGCAGCCTACCCGGGACTAGCGGGGGGGCCGCAGATACGCAGTATTTT
NA,17,TRBV7-8,TRBD2,TRBJ2-3,CASSLTGPAGGKDTQYF,TGTGCCAGCAGCTTAACCGGCCCAGCGGGGGGGAAGGATACGCAGTATTTT
many,13,TRBV7-3,TRBD1,TRBJ1-1,CASNLGQGTEAFF,TGTGCCAGCAACCTCGGACAGGGCACTGAAGCTTTCTTT
NA,18,TRBV9,NA,TRBJ2-3,CASSVGTGRNRNEDTQYF,TGTGCCAGCAGCGTAGGAACGGGCAGGAACAGAAACGAAGATACGCAGTATTTT
NA,14,TRBV6-5,TRBD1,TRBJ2-1,CASSPGTAYNEQFF,TGTGCCAGCAGTCCCGGGACAGCTTACAATGAGCAGTTCTTC
few,13,TRBV29-1,TRBD1,TRBJ1-1,CSAARQGDTEAFF,TGCAGCGCCGCCCGACAGGGGGACACTGAAGCTTTCTTT
few,15,TRBV2,NA,TRBJ1-6,CASTVHSSYNSPLHF,TGTGCCAGCACAGTTCACAGCTCCTATAATTCACCCCTCCACTTT
few,16,TRBV4-1,NA,TRBJ1-1,CASSQDLTVRNTEAFF,TGCGCCAGCAGCCAAGATCTTACAGTCCGGAACACTGAAGCTTTCTTT
many,13,TRBV28,NA,TRBJ1-5,CATRQMGNQPQHF,TGTGCCACTCGACAGATGGGCAATCAGCCCCAGCATTTT
many,16,TRBV6-2/TRBV6-3,TRBD1,TRBJ2-4,CASSEPWTGAKNIQYF,TGTGCCAGCAGTGAGCCATGGACAGGCGCCAAAAACATTCAGTACTTC
NA,13,TRBV9,NA,TRBJ1-1,CASSVGRATEAFF,TGTGCCAGCAGCGTAGGCAGGGCCACTGAAGCTTTCTTT
few,14,TRBV20-1,TRBD2,TRBJ2-1,CSASPSGGAREQFF,TGCAGTGCGTCGCCTAGCGGGGGGGCCCGTGAGCAGTTCTTC
NA,15,TRBV28,TRBD2,TRBJ2-7,CASSSSGGGAYEQYF,TGTGCCAGCAGTTCGAGCGGTGGGGGGGCCTACGAGCAGTACTTC
NA,14,TRBV11-1,TRBD1,TRBJ1-6,CASSFNRGNSPLHF,TGTGCCAGCAGCTTTAACAGGGGCAATTCACCCCTCCACTTT
NA,15,TRBV29-1,TRBD2,TRBJ2-1,CSVGTSGLSYNEQFF,TGCAGCGTTGGTACTAGCGGTTTATCCTACAATGAGCAGTTCTTC
few,16,TRBV7-9,TRBD1,TRBJ2-3,CASSLHQRTGGSTQYF,TGTGCCAGCAGCCTACACCAGAGGACAGGGGGGAGTACGCAGTATTTT
many,14,TRBV6-2/TRBV6-3,NA,TRBJ2-7,CASSTGTSSYEQYF,TGTGCCAGCAGTACCGGGACTTCTAGTTACGAGCAGTACTTC